This T cell receptor (beta chain) originates from a study of blood T cells in healthy people across ages. As regards this clonotype: What it recognizes is unknown.

A sample-barcoded 5' primer and a J-beta primer mix were used in a second PCR of about 7 to 12 cycles. The template-switch adaptor was a 5' adaptor with 12 random nucleotides. It tagged each cDNA molecule. Each CDR3 protein gets one entry after TCRdb re-called the 5' RACE reads with MiXCR. In the table there are 1.2 million to 1.5 million distinct CDR3 sequences, approximately 59% of which are singletons. General study results and limits: Shifts in expanded clonotypes may have been confounded by donor CMV status, which was unknown.

Each sample used at least 6.5 million PBMCs. With each sample, at least 5.5 micrograms of total RNA were extracted. There are 16 residues in the CDR3. In germline, CDR1 is SGHRS, CDR2 YFSETQ. Trimming took 3 bases from V and 6 from J, leaving 19 bases between them. The chain combines TRBV5-1 with TRBJ2-4, with D possibly being TRBD1 or TRBD2 (5 bases each). The source is a man aged 18 to 30 in good health. The sequencing input was blood. CDR3 DNA sequence: TGCGCCAGCAGCTGGGACGGGCACCCAAAAGGAAACATTCAGTACTTC. Its translation: CASSWDGHPKGNIQYF.